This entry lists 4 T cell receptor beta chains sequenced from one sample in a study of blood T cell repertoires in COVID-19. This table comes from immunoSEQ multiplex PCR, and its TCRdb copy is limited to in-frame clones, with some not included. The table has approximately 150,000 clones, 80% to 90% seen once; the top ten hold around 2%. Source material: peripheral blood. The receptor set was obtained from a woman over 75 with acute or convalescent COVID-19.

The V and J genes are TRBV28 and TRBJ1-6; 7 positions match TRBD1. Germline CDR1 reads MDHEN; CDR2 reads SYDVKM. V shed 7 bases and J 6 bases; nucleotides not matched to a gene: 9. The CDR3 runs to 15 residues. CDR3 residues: CASKKQGPSNSPLHF. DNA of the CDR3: TGTGCCAGCAAAAAACAGGGGCCTAGTAATTCACCCCTCCACTTT.

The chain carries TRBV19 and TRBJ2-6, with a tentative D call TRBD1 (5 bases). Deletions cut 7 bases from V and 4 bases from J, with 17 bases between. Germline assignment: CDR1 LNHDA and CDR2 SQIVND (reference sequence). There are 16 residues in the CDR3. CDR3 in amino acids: CASTLLGAGGANVLTF. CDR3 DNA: TGTGCCAGTACTCTCCTAGGGGCTGGAGGGGCCAACGTCCTGACTTTC. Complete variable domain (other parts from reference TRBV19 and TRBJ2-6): DGGITQSPKYLFRKEGQNVTLSCEQNLNHDAMYWYRQDPGQGLRLIYYSQIVNDFQKGDIAEGYSVSREKKESFPLTVTSAQKNPTAFYLCASTLLGAGGANVLTFGAGSRLTVL.

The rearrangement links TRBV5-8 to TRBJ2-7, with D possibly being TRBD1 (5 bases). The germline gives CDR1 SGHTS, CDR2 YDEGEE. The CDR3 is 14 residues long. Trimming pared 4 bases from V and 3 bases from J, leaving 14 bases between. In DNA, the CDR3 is TGTGCCAGCAGCCTGACAGCGCTTCTCTACGAGCAGTACTTC. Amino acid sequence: CASSLTALLYEQYF.

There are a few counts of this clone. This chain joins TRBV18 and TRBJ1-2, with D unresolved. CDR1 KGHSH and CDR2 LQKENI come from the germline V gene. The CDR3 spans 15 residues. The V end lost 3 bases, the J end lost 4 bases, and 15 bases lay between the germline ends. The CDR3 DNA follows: TGTGCCAGCTCACCCGAGACACCCCCTACCTATGGCTACACCTTC. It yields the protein CASSPETPPTYGYTF.